These 8 T cell receptor beta chains originate from one sample sequenced in a study of T cell repertoires in cytomegalovirus infection. These receptors lack a known antigen. TCRdb recomputed calls from the reads with MiXCR, one row per CDR3 protein. The top ten clones hold about 21% of a sample with approximately 280,000 distinct CDR3 sequences, under 25% of them seen once. The specimen was cultured PBMCs, collected from culture after CMV antigen stimulation. Receptors originate from a human donor in good health (CMV status not recorded). Some clones in this sample may be carry-over from other donors' samples.

This clonotype was seen a few times. The CDR3 region has the DNA TGTGCCAGCACCCCTCGAGCGGGAGGGCCGACAGATACGCAGTATTTT. Translated, it gives CASTPRAGGPTDTQYF. The V gene is TRBV12-3 or TRBV12-4, the J gene TRBJ2-3; TRBD2 agrees at 10 bases. V lost 7 bases, J lost 3 bases, and 10 bases stayed unmatched. The CDR3 consists of 16 residues.

The table lists this clonotype with a few counts. V is TRBV10-3 and J is TRBJ2-1; 8 bases align to TRBD2. The CDR3 length is 19 residues. J lost 3 bases, V lost 4 bases, and 17 bases had no gene match. CDR1 and CDR2 (germline): ENHRY, SYGVKD. The CDR3 sequence: CAISVPAGGIAGLYNEQFF. CDR3 DNA: TGTGCCATCAGTGTGCCGGCCGGGGGCATAGCGGGACTCTACAATGAGCAGTTCTTC.

This clonotype was counted a few times. The chain is built from TRBV7-9 and TRBJ2-6; D might be TRBD1 (6 bases). The CDR3 has 16 amino acids. Germline values: CDR1 SEHNR, CDR2 FQNEAQ (reference sequence). The V gene lost 4 bases and the J gene lost 0 bases, with 10 bases spanning the gap. This CDR3 reads CASSSPRGSGANVLTF. In DNA form, the CDR3 reads TGTGCCAGCAGCTCCCCCAGGGGCTCTGGGGCCAACGTCCTGACTTTC. Drawing the rest from reference TRBV7-9 and TRBJ2-6, the complete variable domain is DTGVSQNPRHKITKRGQNVTFRCDPISEHNRLYWYRQTLGQGPEFLTYFQNEAQLEKSRLLSDRFSAERPKGSFSTLEIQRTEQGDSAMYLCASSSPRGSGANVLTFGAGSRLTVL.

The chain has TRBV29-1 and TRBJ2-2; TRBD2 might be the D (5 bases). Germline loops: CDR1 SQVTM, CDR2 ANQGSEA. The CDR3 runs 12 residues. Deletions cut 7 bases from V and 1 base from J, with 7 bases between. The CDR3 region is CSARENTGELFF. The CDR3 region has the DNA TGCAGCGCCCGGGAGAACACCGGGGAGCTGTTTTTT.

This clonotype has at least ten counts. The genes are TRBV7-2 and TRBJ2-3, with 11 bases lining up with TRBD1. Unmatched junction bases numbered 14, after V lost 5 bases and J lost 4 bases. The germline V gene has CDR1 SGHTA and CDR2 FQGNSA. The CDR3 spans 18 residues. CDR3 DNA: TGTGCCAGCAGCCTCAGGACAGGGGGCAAAGGAGTGGCAGATACGCAGTATTTT. Translating gives CASSLRTGGKGVADTQYF.

The rearrangement joins TRBV6-2 or TRBV6-3 to TRBJ2-1; TRBD2 agrees at 10 bases. V trimming: 10 bases; J trimming: 7 bases; junction bases outside the gene matches: 4. Germline V gene sequence: CDR1 MNHEY, CDR2 SVGEGT. The CDR3 loop spans 12 amino acids. CDR3 region: CATLAGTNEQFF. The CDR3 nucleotides read TGTGCCACACTAGCGGGGACTAATGAGCAGTTCTTC.

This chain links TRBV20-1 with TRBJ2-5, with a weak D call TRBD2 (6 bases). V was cut by 3 bases and J by 1 base, with 9 bases left in between. The CDR3 runs 13 residues. Germline loops: CDR1 DFQATT, CDR2 SNEGSKA (reference sequence). This CDR3 reads CSASWGGQETQYF. In DNA form, the CDR3 reads TGCAGTGCTAGCTGGGGAGGCCAAGAGACCCAGTACTTC.

This clonotype was seen more than once but under ten times. The CDR3 is CAINGGGSYEQYF. The CDR3 nucleotides read TGTGCCATCAACGGGGGAGGGTCCTACGAGCAGTACTTC. V usage is TRBV10-3 and J usage is TRBJ2-7; 7 bases are a match to TRBD2. The germline V gene encodes CDR1 ENHRY and CDR2 SYGVKD. The J segment lost 1 base and the V segment lost 7 bases, leaving 4 bases of the junction unmatched. The CDR3 has 13 amino acids.